Each of the 26 T cell receptor beta chains below was sequenced from the same sample in a study of identical twins. TCRdb analysed the 5' RACE reads with MiXCR anew, one entry per CDR3 protein. The sample carries around 490,000 distinct CDR3 sequences, about 20% recorded once. This same sample was also taken into another study, of yellow fever vaccine responses in identical twins.

The sequenced sample was CD4+ T cells sorted from blood. The receptors originated from a woman aged 18-29 years in good health.

This clonotype was picked up one time. A read error is likely, as this CDR3 ends without the conserved phenylalanine or tryptophan. V gene TRBV15 combines with J gene TRBJ2-2; a weak D match, TRBD1 (6 bases). V was trimmed by 1 base and J by 4 bases, leaving 10 bases between them. The CDR3 runs 15 residues. Germline-derived CDR1 and CDR2 are LNHNV and YYDKDF (reference sequence). In DNA form, the CDR3 reads TGTGCCACCAGCAGAGGCCCAGGGGTCACCGGGGAGCTGTTTTCT. It is translated as CATSRGPGVTGELFS.

This clonotype has only a few counts. The gene calls are TRBV7-3 and TRBJ2-7; D is possibly TRBD1 (6 bases). The CDR3 is 15 residues long. The ends were cut back, 0 bases at V and 5 bases at J, with 14 bases in the middle. Germline CDR1 and CDR2: SGHTA and FQGTGA. The chain's CDR3 is CASSLTARTVDEQYF. The CDR3 DNA is TGTGCCAGCAGCTTAACGGCACGGACAGTTGACGAGCAGTACTTC.

There are a few counts of this clonotype. This chain uses TRBV9 with TRBJ2-1; tentatively, D is TRBD1 or TRBD2 (6 bases each). Per germline, CDR1 SGDLS and CDR2 YYNGEE. V was trimmed by 0 bases and J by 7 bases, leaving 11 bases between them. This CDR3 has 14 residues. The CDR3 protein is CASSVDREDNEQFF. CDR3 coding DNA: TGTGCCAGCAGCGTAGACAGGGAGGATAATGAGCAGTTCTTC. The complete variable domain, with remaining parts taken from reference TRBV9 and TRBJ2-1, reads DSGVTQTPKHLITATGQRVTLRCSPRSGDLSVYWYQQSLDQGLQFLIQYYNGEERAKGNILERFSAQQFPDLHSELNLSSLELGDSALYFCASSVDREDNEQFFGPGTRLTVL.

The chain employs TRBV12-3 or TRBV12-4 and TRBJ2-3, with D tentatively TRBD2 (7 bases). With 6 bases removed from V and 3 bases from J, the gap between germline ends came to 22 bases. CDR3 length: 17 residues. The CDR3 reads CASRPGGEAKLTDTQYF. The DNA of the CDR3 is TGTGCCAGCAGGCCGGGGGGCGAGGCGAAGCTTACAGATACGCAGTATTTT.

This clonotype was recorded a few times. This rearrangement joins TRBV5-1 to TRBJ2-1, with 8 bases matching TRBD1. This CDR3 contains 16 residues. Germline V gene data show CDR1 as SGHRS and CDR2 as YFSETQ. Germline trimming cut 4 bases from V and 1 base from J; bases unmatched to any gene: 7. CDR3 nucleotide sequence: TGCGCCAGCAGCATGACAGGGGACGGGTCCTACAATGAGCAGTTCTTC. Translation: CASSMTGDGSYNEQFF.

This clonotype was found many times. The gene calls are TRBV29-1 and TRBJ2-1; TRBD2 matches 9 bases. The V gene end was trimmed by 6 bases and the J gene end by 3 bases; junction bases not matched to a gene: 18. The germline CDR1 and CDR2 sequences are SQVTM and ANQGSEA. This CDR3 spans 18 amino acids. The CDR3 nucleotides are TGCAGCGTACTAATGCGGGGGGGAGGCAGGGGAGGCTACAATGAGCAGTTCTTC. Amino acids: CSVLMRGGGRGGYNEQFF.

This clonotype has only a few counts. V gene TRBV20-1 combines with J gene TRBJ2-1; TRBD2 is a possible D gene (5 bases). CDR1 and CDR2 from the germline V gene are DFQATT and SNEGSKA (reference sequence). With 6 bases removed from V and 2 bases from J, the gap between germline ends came to 11 bases. The CDR3 is 13 residues long. The CDR3 DNA reads as TGCAGTGCGTACCCCGGGACCTACAATGAGCAGTTCTTC. Protein: CSAYPGTYNEQFF.

This clonotype has more than one count but fewer than ten. The V gene is TRBV5-1, the J gene TRBJ2-7; 7 positions match TRBD1. The germline V gene has CDR1 SGHRS and CDR2 YFSETQ. The CDR3 is made up of 16 amino acids. V dropped 0 bases and J dropped 7; count of bases not matched to a gene: 13. The CDR3 region has the DNA TGCGCCAGCAGCTTGGCCTCGACAGGGTGGTCTGGGGAGCAGTACTTC. Its translation is CASSLASTGWSGEQYF.

This chain connects TRBV25-1 to TRBJ2-7; a possible D gene is TRBD1 (6 bases). The CDR3 extends over 15 amino acids. In germline, CDR1 is MGHDK, CDR2 SYGVNS. The V and J ends lost 6 bases and 6 bases respectively, with 21 bases between them. The CDR3 DNA is TGTGCCAGCAGCCAGACCGGGACATCAAAAGTCGAGCAGTACTTC. Its protein is CASSQTGTSKVEQYF.

This clonotype was seen only a few times. The rearrangement links TRBV10-3 to TRBJ2-7; 14 bases align to TRBD2. Germline loops: CDR1 ENHRY, CDR2 SYGVKD. CDR3 length: 15 residues. Trimming removed 6 bases from V and 5 bases from J; junction bases left unmatched: 6. The CDR3 here is CAIRGGLAGVDEQYF. The CDR3 DNA sequence: TGTGCCATCAGGGGGGGACTAGCGGGAGTCGACGAGCAGTACTTC.

This clonotype was found a few times. The rearrangement uses TRBV20-1 and TRBJ2-7; D perhaps matches TRBD2 (6 bases). The CDR3 spans 13 residues. Germline V gives CDR1 DFQATT, CDR2 SNEGSKA (reference sequence). Trimming took 1 base from V and 6 from J, leaving 13 bases between them. CDR3 region: CSARGGSGGEQYF. CDR3 nucleotides: TGCAGTGCTAGAGGTGGTAGCGGAGGCGAGCAGTACTTC.

The V call is TRBV20-1, the J call TRBJ2-7, with 7 bases identical to TRBD2. The germline V gene has CDR1 DFQATT and CDR2 SNEGSKA (reference sequence). There are 15 residues in the CDR3. The junction had 12 bases not matched to a gene; V was cut back by 2 bases and J by 5 bases. The DNA of the CDR3 is TGCAGTGCTAGACCCGACTGGGAGGGTTCCCACGAGCAGTACGTC. Encoded protein: CSARPDWEGSHEQYV.

The chain carries TRBV20-1 and TRBJ2-1; TRBD2 is a possible D gene (7 bases). The CDR3 has 17 amino acids. From germline, CDR1 is DFQATT and CDR2 SNEGSKA (reference sequence). V lost 5 bases and J lost 6, with 26 bases in between. The CDR3 sequence: CSAPDRYSAGALNEQFF. CDR3 DNA: TGCAGTGCTCCCGACCGATATTCGGCGGGGGCACTCAATGAGCAGTTCTTC.

This clonotype came up a few times. This chain joins TRBV3-1 and TRBJ2-7, with 7 bases matching TRBD2. The junction had 11 bases not matched to a gene; V was cut back by 3 bases and J by 0 bases. There are 17 residues in the CDR3. The germline CDR1 and CDR2 sequences are LGHDT and YNNKEL (reference sequence). CDR3 nucleotide sequence: TGTGCCAGCAGCCACTCGGGACTATCCGACCTCTCCTACGAGCAGTACTTC. It translates to CASSHSGLSDLSYEQYF.

This clonotype was recorded many times. The chain carries TRBV3-1 and TRBJ2-1; D not certain. Germline CDR1 and CDR2: LGHDT and YNNKEL (reference sequence). Trimming left V 5 bases short and J 12 bases short, with 14 bases between. CDR3 size: 12 residues. CDR3 amino acids: CASSNNQARQFF. The CDR3 region has the DNA TGTGCCAGCAGCAACAACCAGGCGAGGCAGTTCTTC.

Many counts were recorded for this clonotype. The chain employs TRBV12-3 or TRBV12-4 and TRBJ2-2, with D possibly called TRBD1 or TRBD2 (5 bases each). Trimming took 8 bases from V and 1 from J, leaving 17 bases between them. The CDR3 runs to 16 residues. The CDR3 DNA is TGTGCCAGCGCCTCCCAAAGGGACCAGAACACCGGGGAGCTGTTTTTT. Residues: CASASQRDQNTGELFF.

The chain is built from TRBV19 and TRBJ2-2, with D unclear. Germline CDR1 LNHDA, CDR2 SQIVND (reference sequence). The ends were cut back, 0 bases at V and 6 bases at J, with 8 bases in the middle. This CDR3 is built from 14 residues. In nucleotides, the CDR3 is TGTGCCAGTAGTATAGATCGTAATGCCGGGGAGCTGTTTTTT. As protein: CASSIDRNAGELFF.

This clonotype was detected only a few times. The rearrangement uses TRBV7-9 and TRBJ1-4; D remains unclear. V dropped 4 bases and J dropped 0 bases, with 6 bases sitting between them. Germline lookup yields CDR1 SEHNR and CDR2 FQNEAQ (reference sequence). The length of the CDR3 is 14 residues. CDR3 protein: CASSSAATNEKLFF. CDR3 bases: TGTGCCAGCAGCTCCGCTGCAACTAATGAAAAACTGTTTTTT.

The chain uses TRBV28 and TRBJ2-2, with TRBD1 as a possible D gene (5 bases). CDR3 size: 13 residues. V dropped 10 bases and J dropped 4 bases, with 13 bases sitting between them. Germline-derived CDR1 and CDR2 are MDHEN and SYDVKM. CDR3: CATYDSFTGELFF. In nucleotides, the CDR3 is TGTGCCACATACGACAGTTTCACCGGGGAGCTGTTTTTT.

The rearrangement uses TRBV27 and TRBJ1-1; D gene uncertain. CDR1 MNHEY and CDR2 SMNVEV come from the germline V gene (reference sequence). Trimming removed 7 bases from V and 5 bases from J, with 14 bases in between. The CDR3 has 13 amino acids. CDR3 loop: CASTPRVGTEAFF. The CDR3 DNA follows: TGTGCCAGCACCCCTAGGGTGGGAACTGAAGCTTTCTTT.

This chain links TRBV11-2 with TRBJ2-1, with TRBD2 identical over 11 bases. The J segment lost 3 bases and the V segment lost 5 bases, leaving 21 bases of the junction unmatched. The CDR3 length is 21 residues. The germline V gene encodes CDR1 SGHAT and CDR2 FQNNGV. The CDR3 sequence is CASSRGAILAGASINYNEQFF. The CDR3 nucleotides read TGTGCCAGCAGCCGGGGGGCCATACTAGCGGGGGCCTCCATCAACTACAATGAGCAGTTCTTC.

This CDR3 reads CAIGDPTRETQYF. CDR3 nucleotides: TGTGCCATCGGGGACCCAACTCGGGAGACCCAGTACTTC. V gene TRBV10-3 combines with J gene TRBJ2-5, with D perhaps given as TRBD1 or TRBD2 (5 bases each). V was shortened by 8 bases and J by 5 bases, with 15 bases between the two germline ends. The CDR3 is 13 amino acids. CDR1 and CDR2 (germline): ENHRY, SYGVKD.

The rearrangement links TRBV10-3 to TRBJ2-7; either TRBD1 or TRBD2 may supply D (5 bases each). The germline V and J ends were trimmed by 9 bases and 4 bases, with 16 bases remaining between them. The germline gives CDR1 ENHRY, CDR2 SYGVKD. The CDR3 extends over 13 amino acids. The CDR3 reads CAMSRSEGYEQYV. CDR3 nucleotides: TGTGCCATGTCACGATCCGAGGGGTACGAGCAGTACGTC.

This clonotype was seen only a few times. The rearrangement links TRBV5-1 to TRBJ2-2; no clear D gene. Germline loops: CDR1 SGHRS, CDR2 YFSETQ. The CDR3 has 16 amino acids. V lost 0 bases and J 4 bases, leaving 13 bases between the germline ends. The CDR3 loop is CASSLGSGGGTGELFF. The CDR3 bases are TGCGCCAGCAGCTTGGGTTCAGGCGGTGGCACCGGGGAGCTGTTTTTT.

This clonotype was seen a handful of times. V is TRBV6-1 and J is TRBJ1-1, with no clear D. The CDR3 spans 13 residues. V lost 1 base, J lost 10 bases, and 13 bases lay in between. Germline CDR1 is MNHNS and CDR2 is SASEGT. In DNA form, the CDR3 reads TGTGCCAGCAGTGAAGTTCTACGCACGATAGCTTTCTTT. This sequence encodes CASSEVLRTIAFF.

This clonotype was counted between two and nine times. CDR3 coding DNA: TGCAGTGCTACCGCGTTCGGGCAGAAAATCTACGAGCAGTACTTC. Translated, it gives CSATAFGQKIYEQYF. The rearrangement links TRBV20-1 to TRBJ2-7, with D uncertain. CDR3 size: 15 residues. The V gene lost 4 bases and the J gene lost 3 bases, with 19 bases spanning the gap. Germline values: CDR1 DFQATT, CDR2 SNEGSKA (reference sequence).